This TCR beta chain was profiled in a study of CD8 T cells in Susac syndrome. General observations from the study: It was acknowledged in the study that its TCR sequencing and HLA analysis involved a relatively small number of individuals.

Trimming shortened V by 4 bases and J by 10 bases, and 15 bases separated the two germline ends. The CDR3 length is 12 residues. The germline V gene encodes CDR1 SQVTM and CDR2 ANQGSEA. About 0.5 to 1 ug RNA was reverse transcribed with random hexamers. Amplification of TCR beta CDR3 spanned 54 Vbeta and 13 Jbeta via immunoSEQ multiplex PCR. TCRdb analysed the immunoSEQ multiplex PCR reads with MiXCR anew, one entry per CDR3 protein. The top ten hold about 0.12% of the sample, which has under 550,000 distinct CDR3 sequences, about 85% seen once. TEMRA cells were enriched by FACS, and CD4+ and CD8+ T cells were negatively isolated. Turning to this clonotype: The target antigen is unknown.

The chain links TRBV29-1 to TRBJ2-3; D perhaps matches TRBD2 (5 bases). This clonotype was obtained from a human donor with multiple sclerosis. Input material: CD8+ T cells from PBMCs. The CDR3 reads CSVVGETLSQYF. The CDR3 region has the DNA TGCAGCGTTGTTGGGGAGACGTTGTCGCAGTATTTT.